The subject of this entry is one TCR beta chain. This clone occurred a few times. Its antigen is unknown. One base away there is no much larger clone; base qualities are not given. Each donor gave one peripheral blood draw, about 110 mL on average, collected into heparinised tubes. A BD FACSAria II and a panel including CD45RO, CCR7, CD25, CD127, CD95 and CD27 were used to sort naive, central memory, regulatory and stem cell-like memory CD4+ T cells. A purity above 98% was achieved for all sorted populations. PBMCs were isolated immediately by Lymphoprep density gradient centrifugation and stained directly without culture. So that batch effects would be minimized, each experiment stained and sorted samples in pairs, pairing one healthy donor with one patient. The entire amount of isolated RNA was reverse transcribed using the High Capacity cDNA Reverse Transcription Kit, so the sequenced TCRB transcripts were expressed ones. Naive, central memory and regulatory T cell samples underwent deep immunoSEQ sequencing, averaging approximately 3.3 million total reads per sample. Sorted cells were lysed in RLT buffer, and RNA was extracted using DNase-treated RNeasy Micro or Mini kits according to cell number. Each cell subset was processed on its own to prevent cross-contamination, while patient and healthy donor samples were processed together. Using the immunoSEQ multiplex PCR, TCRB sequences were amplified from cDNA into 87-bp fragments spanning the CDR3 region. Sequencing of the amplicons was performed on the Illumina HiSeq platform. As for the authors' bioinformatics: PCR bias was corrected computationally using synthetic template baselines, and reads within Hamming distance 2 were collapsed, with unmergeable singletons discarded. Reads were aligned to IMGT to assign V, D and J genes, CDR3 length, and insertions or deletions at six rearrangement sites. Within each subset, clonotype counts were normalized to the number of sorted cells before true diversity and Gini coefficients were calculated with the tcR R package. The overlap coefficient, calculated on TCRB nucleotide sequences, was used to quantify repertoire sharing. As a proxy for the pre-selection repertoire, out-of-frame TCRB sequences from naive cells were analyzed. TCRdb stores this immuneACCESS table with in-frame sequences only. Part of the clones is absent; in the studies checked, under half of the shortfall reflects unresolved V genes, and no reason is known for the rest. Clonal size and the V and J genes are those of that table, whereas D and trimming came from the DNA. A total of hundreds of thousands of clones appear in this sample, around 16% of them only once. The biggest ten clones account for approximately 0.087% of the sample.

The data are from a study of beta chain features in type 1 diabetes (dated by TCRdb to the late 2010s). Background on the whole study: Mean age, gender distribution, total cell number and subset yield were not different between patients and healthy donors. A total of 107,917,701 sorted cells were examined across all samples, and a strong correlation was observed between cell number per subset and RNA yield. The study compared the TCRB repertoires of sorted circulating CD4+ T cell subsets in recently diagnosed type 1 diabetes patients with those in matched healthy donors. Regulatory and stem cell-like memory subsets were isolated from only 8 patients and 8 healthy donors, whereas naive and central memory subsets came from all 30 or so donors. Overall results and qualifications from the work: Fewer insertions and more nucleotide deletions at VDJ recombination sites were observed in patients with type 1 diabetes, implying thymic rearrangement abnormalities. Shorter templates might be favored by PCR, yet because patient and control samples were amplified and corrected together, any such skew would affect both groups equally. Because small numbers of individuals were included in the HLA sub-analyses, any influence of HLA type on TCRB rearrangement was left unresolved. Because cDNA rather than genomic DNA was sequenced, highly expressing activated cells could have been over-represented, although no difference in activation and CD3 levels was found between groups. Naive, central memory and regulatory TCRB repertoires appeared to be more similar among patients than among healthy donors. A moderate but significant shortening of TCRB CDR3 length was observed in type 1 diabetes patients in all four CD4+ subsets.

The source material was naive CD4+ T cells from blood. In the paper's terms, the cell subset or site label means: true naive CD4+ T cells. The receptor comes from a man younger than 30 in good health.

The bases are TGTGCCAGCAGCCCGCCAGGGGCTAGCGCTAATACGCAGTATTTT. It translates to CASSPPGASANTQYF. The V gene is TRBV28 and the J gene is TRBJ2-3; the D call could be TRBD1 or TRBD2, with each sharing 6 bases. The CDR3 has 15 amino acids, counting the end cysteine and phenylalanine. Of all the DNA, just the CDR3 is kept, 45 bases in frame from base 1. The germline V gene provides CDR1 MDHEN and CDR2 SYDVKM. V is cut by 6 bases and J by 7 bases, and the space between the germline ends is 20 bases.